This T cell receptor (beta chain) appears in the sequencing data of a study of blood T cells in healthy people across ages. Alongside a J-beta primer mix, a sample-barcoded 5' primer served in a second PCR lasting roughly 7 to 11 cycles. Each CDR3 protein gets one entry after TCRdb re-called the 5' RACE reads with MiXCR. Among 450,000 to 600,000 distinct CDR3 sequences listed, 27% were seen once. The CDR3 extends over 15 amino acids. In germline, CDR1 is SGHRS, CDR2 YFSETQ. V dropped 5 bases and J dropped 3; count of bases not matched to a gene: 2. The data were also submitted as part of a second study, on T cells of mothers and their children.

Input material: blood. The V and J genes are TRBV5-1 and TRBJ2-3, with 14 positions matching TRBD2. This sequence originates from a boy aged 2 to 10 in good health. The CDR3 bases are TGCGCCAGCAGGGGACTAGCGGGAGAAACAGATACGCAGTATTTT. Translated: CASRGLAGETDTQYF.